Listed below are T cell receptor beta chains from one sample, sequenced in a study of shared clonotypes between healthy human individuals. TCRdb's copy holds only in-frame clones and misses some; the assay was immunoSEQ multiplex PCR. The sample has roughly 2.1 million clones, approximately 94% seen once. The sequenced material came from naive CD8+ T cells from PBMCs. Receptor source: a man between 18 and 29 years old in good health. Some clones in this sample may be carry-over from other donors' samples. Each CDR3 is given with its conserved first and last residue. D genes are given only for firm matches. The size field is filled for only some rows; it gives once, few, many or a size class.

clone_size	j_call	d_call	v_call	cdr3_nt	cdr3_aa
NA	TRBJ1-5	NA	TRBV28	TGTGCCAGCAGCCCCATGAGCAATCAGCCCCAGCATTTT	CASSPMSNQPQHF
NA	TRBJ2-7	NA	TRBV4-3	TGCGCCAGCAGCCAAGTTGCCTTGCCCAACTACGAGCAGTACTTC	CASSQVALPNYEQYF
NA	TRBJ2-1	NA	TRBV28	TGTGCCAGCAGTTTAGGGCGCCTTATGGGGACTGAGCAGTTCTTC	CASSLGRLMGTEQFF
NA	TRBJ2-3	TRBD1	TRBV28	TGTGCCAGCAGTCAGACAGGGGGCCCAGATACGCAGTATTTT	CASSQTGGPDTQYF
NA	TRBJ1-2	NA	TRBV28	TGTGCCAGCAGATCCCCAGATCTGCTAAACTATGGCTACACCTTC	CASRSPDLLNYGYTF
NA	TRBJ1-1	NA	TRBV6-6	TGTGCCAGCAGCCCTGGCCCTACTGAAGCTTTCTTT	CASSPGPTEAFF
NA	TRBJ2-7	TRBD1	TRBV10-1	TGCGCCAGCAGTGTCCCGGGACAGGAGCAGTACTTC	CASSVPGQEQYF
NA	TRBJ1-5	NA	TRBV6-1	TGTGCCAGCAGGGAACGGACCGATAGCAATCAGCCCCAGCATTTT	CASRERTDSNQPQHF
once	TRBJ2-7	TRBD1	TRBV7-9	TGTGCCAGCAGCAACCGTGGGGACAGGACGTACTCCTACGAGCAGTACTTC	CASSNRGDRTYSYEQYF
NA	TRBJ2-1	TRBD1	TRBV19	TGTGCCAGTAATGCGGACAGGTCCTACAATGAGCAGTTCTTC	CASNADRSYNEQFF
NA	TRBJ2-3	NA	TRBV27	TGTGCCAGCGGCTACCTAGGGGGGATAGATACGCAGTATTTT	CASGYLGGIDTQYF
NA	TRBJ2-7	NA	TRBV9	TGTGCCAGCAGCGTAGGAGTTTCAACCTACCATATCGAGCAGTACTTC	CASSVGVSTYHIEQYF
NA	TRBJ1-1	NA	TRBV29-1	TGCAGCGTTGAAGTTCGTGCTTACGAAGCTTTCTTT	CSVEVRAYEAFF
NA	TRBJ2-7	NA	TRBV4-2	TGTGCCAGCAGCCAAGGGGATGAGTACGAGCAGTACTTC	CASSQGDEYEQYF
NA	TRBJ2-3	TRBD2	TRBV28	TGTGCCAGCAGTTTATTGGGACTAGCGGGACTCACAGATACGCAGTATTTT	CASSLLGLAGLTDTQYF
NA	TRBJ1-2	TRBD1	TRBV27	TGTGCCAGCAGTGCAGGGGGCGGGGGTTTCTATGGCTACACCTTC	CASSAGGGGFYGYTF
NA	TRBJ1-1	NA	TRBV29-1	TGCAGCGTGCAAATAAGCGGGGTCCCTATGATGAACACTGAAGCTTTCTTT	CSVQISGVPMMNTEAFF
NA	TRBJ2-7	NA	TRBV21-1	TGTGCCAGCAGGGGTTCCTACGAGCAGTACTTC	CASRGSYEQYF
NA	TRBJ2-7	NA	TRBV2	TGTGCCATCGCCCTGGAGGGGGCCATTTCCTACGAGCAGTGCTTC	CAIALEGAISYEQCF
NA	TRBJ2-3	NA	TRBV7-3	TGTGCCAGCAGCTTGCAAAGCACAGATACGCAGTATTTT	CASSLQSTDTQYF
once	TRBJ1-2	NA	TRBV27	TGTGCCAGCAGTTTGGGCAGTACGTATGGCTACACCTTC	CASSLGSTYGYTF
NA	TRBJ2-3	TRBD1	TRBV15	TGTGCCACCAGCGAGGACAGGGAGGAAGATACGCAGTATTTT	CATSEDREEDTQYF
NA	TRBJ1-2	TRBD1	TRBV9	TGTGCCAGCAGCGTAATAGGACAGGGGTATGGTGGCTACACCTTC	CASSVIGQGYGGYTF
NA	TRBJ2-7	NA	TRBV27	TGTGCCAGCAGTTTGGGTCACTCCTACGAGCAGTACTTC	CASSLGHSYEQYF
NA	TRBJ1-5	NA	TRBV27	TGTGCCAGCAGGCCCCTCGGTGGCAGCAGTATTAGCAATCAGCCCCAGCATTTT	CASRPLGGSSISNQPQHF
NA	TRBJ2-3	NA	TRBV11-2	TGTGCCAGCAGCCCTATTGGCCCCTTAATTAGCACAGATACGCAGTATTTT	CASSPIGPLISTDTQYF
NA	TRBJ1-2	NA	TRBV2	TGTGCCAGCAGTGAAACCCGGTTCACAGAAACTAACTATGGCTACACCTTC	CASSETRFTETNYGYTF
NA	TRBJ2-1	TRBD2	TRBV7-6	TGTGCCAGCAGCTTAGCGCTAGCGGGAGACTCCTACAATGAGCAGTTCTTC	CASSLALAGDSYNEQFF
NA	TRBJ2-7	NA	TRBV10-3	TGTGCCATCAGTGAGGTCATTGGCTCCTACGAGCAGTACTTC	CAISEVIGSYEQYF
NA	TRBJ2-1	TRBD2	TRBV6-5	TGTGCCAGCAGATCCCGGGGGGACTCCTACAATGAGCAGTTCTTC	CASRSRGDSYNEQFF
NA	TRBJ2-7	TRBD1	TRBV7-8	TGTGCCAGCAGCTATACCGGGACAGGGTCCTACGAGCAGTACTTC	CASSYTGTGSYEQYF
NA	TRBJ1-1	NA	TRBV15	TGTGCCACCAGCTGGAGTGGCAGACAGAACACTGAAGCTTTCTTT	CATSWSGRQNTEAFF
NA	TRBJ2-2	NA	TRBV4-3	TGCGCCAGCAGCCAAGGGACGGGACGGAACACCGGGGAGCTGTTTTTT	CASSQGTGRNTGELFF
NA	TRBJ1-1	NA	TRBV6-5	TGTGCCAGCAGTCCGCTCAGGGTCCCCACTGAAGCTTTCTTT	CASSPLRVPTEAFF
NA	TRBJ1-4	NA	TRBV18	TGTGCCAGCTCACTCTCAGCGGAGAATGAAAAACTGTTTTTT	CASSLSAENEKLFF